The rows below give T cell receptor beta chains drawn from one sample of a study of T cells in Graves' hyperthyroidism and ophthalmopathy. MiXCR, run by TCRdb on the multiplex PCR reads, gives a single entry per CDR3 protein. The top ten hold roughly 8.2% of the sample, which has approximately 560,000 distinct CDR3 sequences, about 43% seen once. Sequences were obtained from peripheral blood or thyroid tissue (not recorded which). The source is a woman under 30 with Graves' hyperthyroidism. CDR3s include the opening cysteine and the closing phenylalanine or tryptophan. The D gene is left open where the match is weak. Size values are once, few and many counts, or a class for expanded clones, and some rows have none.

TGTGCCAGCAGCTTAGCGGTCTCTCTTGGAGCTTTCTTT CASSLAVSLGAFF TRBV7-6 13 TRBJ1-1 - -
TGCAGTGCTAGGGACACCCACAATCAGCCCCAGCATTTT CSARDTHNQPQHF TRBV29-1 13 TRBJ1-5 once -
TGTGCCATCAGTGAGTCGTTGACAGGGAACACTGAAGCTTTCTTT CAISESLTGNTEAFF TRBV10-3 15 TRBJ1-1 - -
TGTGCCAGTGTGACAGGGCGCTCTGGGGCCAACGTCCTGACTTTC CASVTGRSGANVLTF TRBV10-3 15 TRBJ2-6 few TRBD1
TGCAGCGTTGAAGGCCCTTGGGCCGGGGAGCTGTTTTTT CSVEGPWAGELFF TRBV29-1 13 TRBJ2-2 - -
TGTGCCAGCAGCTTAGGTCGGAACACTGAAGCTTTCTTT CASSLGRNTEAFF TRBV5-1 13 TRBJ1-1 many -
TGTGCCAGTCAACAGGGGGCTACCTATAATTCACCCCTCCACTTT CASQQGATYNSPLHF TRBV7-2 15 TRBJ1-6 - TRBD1
TGTGCCAGCAGTGAGACCTCGAACACCGGGGAGCTGTTTTTT CASSETSNTGELFF TRBV14 14 TRBJ2-2 few -
TGTGCCACCAGCAGACCTCAGGGAGGCTACGAGCAGTACTTC CATSRPQGGYEQYF TRBV15 14 TRBJ2-7 once -
TGTGCCACCAGCAGCGGTCTACCGGGGTTGGTGGGTTCACCCCTCCACTTT CATSSGLPGLVGSPLHF TRBV15 17 TRBJ1-6 many -
TGCGCCAGCAGATACGGACTAGCGGGAGCCTACGAGCAGTACTTC CASRYGLAGAYEQYF TRBV7-8 15 TRBJ2-7 few TRBD2
TGCAGTGCTAGCAGGGGTAATTCACCCCTCCACTTT CSASRGNSPLHF TRBV20-1 12 TRBJ1-6 many -